These T cell receptor beta chains were read from a single sample in a study of T cell repertoires in cytomegalovirus infection. TCRdb re-called the reads through MiXCR, storing one row per CDR3 protein. The sample yields fewer than 350,000 distinct CDR3 sequences, roughly 9.5% seen once. The sample taken for sequencing was PBMCs. Every receptor here comes from a human donor in good health (CMV status not recorded). Some clones in this sample may be carry-over from other donors' samples. CDR3s include the opening cysteine and the closing phenylalanine or tryptophan. Each record gives: V gene, clone size, D gene, J gene, CDR3 protein, CDR3 DNA. D genes are given only for firm matches. Expanded clones get a size class; other rows say once, few or many, or leave the size out.

TRBV7-6,many,.,TRBJ2-1,CASSWGDGEYNEQFF,TGTGCCAGCAGCTGGGGGGACGGAGAGTACAATGAGCAGTTCTTC
TRBV12-3/TRBV12-4,few,.,TRBJ1-1,CASTTSWGGAGTEAFF,TGTGCCAGCACCACATCTTGGGGGGGCGCGGGGACTGAAGCTTTCTTT
TRBV7-2,many,.,TRBJ1-5,CASSLQEGGQPQHF,TGTGCCAGCAGCTTACAAGAGGGTGGTCAGCCCCAGCATTTT
TRBV27,many,.,TRBJ2-1,CASSLRAGIEQFF,TGTGCCAGCAGTTTGAGGGCTGGCATTGAGCAGTTCTTC
TRBV7-2,many,TRBD1,TRBJ1-1,CASTPDRGNTEAFF,TGTGCCAGCACACCCGACAGGGGGAACACTGAAGCTTTCTTT
TRBV4-1,few,.,TRBJ1-4,CASSQGDSQALIEKLFF,TGCGCCAGCAGCCAAGGGGATTCACAGGCCCTAATTGAAAAACTGTTTTTT
TRBV12-3/TRBV12-4,few,.,TRBJ2-1,CASSPQEGNEQFF,TGTGCCAGCAGTCCCCAGGAGGGCAATGAGCAGTTCTTC
TRBV12-3/TRBV12-4,.,.,TRBJ2-7,CASSFTGQNEQYF,TGTGCCAGCAGTTTCACGGGGCAGAACGAGCAGTACTTC
TRBV6-6,.,.,TRBJ1-5,CASSYGRQINQPQHF,TGTGCCAGCAGTTACGGTAGACAGATCAATCAGCCCCAGCATTTT
TRBV20-1,few,.,TRBJ1-5,CSAPWGGNSNQPQHF,TGCAGTGCTCCCTGGGGGGGGAATAGCAATCAGCCCCAGCATTTT
TRBV7-3,.,.,TRBJ2-1,CASSLQGRGGNEQFF,TGTGCCAGCAGCTTACAGGGGCGGGGAGGCAATGAGCAGTTCTTC
TRBV12-3/TRBV12-4,.,.,TRBJ1-2,CASRQTPQGIGGYTF,TGTGCCAGCAGGCAAACCCCCCAGGGTATCGGTGGCTACACCTTC
TRBV7-2,many,TRBD2,TRBJ2-3,CASSLSERGDWIDTQYF,TGTGCCAGCAGCTTAAGTGAGCGGGGGGACTGGATAGATACGCAGTATTTT
TRBV6-6,few,.,TRBJ1-1,CASVSPGGQNTEAFF,TGTGCCAGCGTTTCTCCGGGGGGGCAGAACACTGAAGCTTTCTTT
TRBV4-3,few,TRBD2,TRBJ2-1,CASSQDPSGNYNEQFF,TGCGCCAGCAGCCAAGACCCTAGCGGGAATTACAATGAGCAGTTCTTC
TRBV5-6,many,TRBD2,TRBJ2-7,CASSLYAGGSYEQYF,TGTGCCAGCAGCTTGTATGCGGGGGGATCCTACGAGCAGTACTTC
TRBV6-1,few,TRBD2,TRBJ2-3,CASSYQGGRALAGDTQYF,TGTGCCAGCAGTTACCAAGGCGGGAGGGCCCTCGCGGGAGATACGCAGTATTTT
TRBV7-2,.,TRBD1,TRBJ2-3,CASSLMGQGGDTQYF,TGTGCCAGCAGCTTAATGGGACAGGGAGGAGATACGCAGTATTTT
TRBV30,few,.,TRBJ2-5,CAWSVLRGVQETQYF,TGTGCCTGGAGTGTACTGCGCGGGGTCCAAGAGACCCAGTACTTC
TRBV4-3,few,.,TRBJ2-1,CASSLQEEYYNEQFF,TGCGCCAGCAGCCTACAGGAGGAATACTACAATGAGCAGTTCTTC
TRBV11-3,few,.,TRBJ1-1,CASSTTHNTEAFF,TGTGCCAGCAGCACGACGCATAACACTGAAGCTTTCTTT
TRBV7-2,many,.,TRBJ2-1,CASSLVKGNEQFF,TGTGCCAGCAGCTTAGTTAAGGGCAATGAGCAGTTCTTC
TRBV12-3/TRBV12-4,.,.,TRBJ1-3,CASFQLSGNTIYF,TGTGCCAGCTTCCAACTCTCTGGAAACACCATATATTTT
TRBV7-8,.,.,TRBJ1-6,CASSQAEYNSPLHF,TGTGCCAGCAGCCAAGCGGAGTATAATTCACCCCTCCACTTT
TRBV7-8,many,.,TRBJ2-6,CASSPASGANVLTF,TGTGCCAGCAGCCCCGCCTCTGGGGCCAACGTCCTGACTTTC
TRBV12-3/TRBV12-4,.,.,TRBJ2-7,CASSFQSSYEQYF,TGTGCCAGCAGTTTCCAGAGCTCCTACGAGCAGTACTTC
TRBV7-2,many,.,TRBJ2-7,CASSSGTAPYEQYF,TGTGCCAGCAGCTCCGGGACTGCCCCCTACGAGCAGTACTTC
TRBV3-1,few,.,TRBJ1-1,CASSQARTEAFF,TGTGCCAGCAGCCAAGCAAGGACTGAAGCTTTCTTT
TRBV19,many,.,TRBJ2-2,CASSLTTGTARRRPPEGELFF,TGTGCCAGTAGTCTTACAACCGGGACCGCCCGAAGGAGGCCCCCAGAGGGGGAGCTGTTTTTT
TRBV6-2/TRBV6-3,few,TRBD2,TRBJ2-7,CASSYSGPGLHYEQYF,TGTGCCAGCAGTTACTCGGGCCCGGGACTACACTACGAGCAGTACTTC
TRBV19,many,.,TRBJ1-1,CASIGGIVGTEAFF,TGTGCCAGTATAGGAGGGATCGTAGGCACTGAAGCTTTCTTT
TRBV5-1,few,TRBD2,TRBJ2-1,CASSESGTSYNEQFF,TGCGCCAGCAGCGAGAGCGGGACCTCCTACAATGAGCAGTTCTTC
TRBV25-1,many,.,TRBJ2-7,CASSGRLVLGQPYEQYF,TGTGCCAGCAGTGGAAGGCTGGTCCTTGGACAGCCCTACGAGCAGTACTTC
TRBV4-3,many,TRBD1,TRBJ1-6,CASSQDDRGDSPLHF,TGCGCCAGCAGCCAAGATGACAGGGGGGATTCACCCCTCCACTTT
TRBV28,.,TRBD1,TRBJ1-1,CASSSPRTGKDTEAFF,TGTGCCAGCAGTTCTCCACGGACAGGGAAGGACACTGAAGCTTTCTTT
TRBV7-8,.,.,TRBJ1-5,CASSFSPNQPQHF,TGTGCCAGCAGCTTTAGTCCCAATCAGCCCCAGCATTTT
TRBV6-5,.,TRBD2,TRBJ2-5,CASSYRGLAGSETQYF,TGTGCCAGCAGTTATAGGGGACTAGCGGGGTCGGAGACCCAGTACTTC
TRBV7-2,.,.,TRBJ2-1,CASSLDREVWNEQFF,TGTGCCAGCAGCCTAGACAGGGAGGTGTGGAATGAGCAGTTCTTC
TRBV27,many,.,TRBJ2-3,CASSRSRGTDTQYF,TGTGCCAGCAGTAGGAGCAGAGGCACAGATACGCAGTATTTT
TRBV7-2,many,.,TRBJ2-7,CASSFQRASEQYF,TGTGCCAGCAGCTTCCAAAGGGCCTCCGAGCAGTACTTC
TRBV7-9,many,.,TRBJ2-2,CASSSKGPPPNTGELFF,TGTGCCAGCAGCTCCAAGGGGCCTCCTCCTAACACCGGGGAGCTGTTTTTT
TRBV10-3,.,TRBD2,TRBJ2-1,CAISVNSGGANEQFF,TGTGCCATCAGTGTAAACAGCGGGGGGGCCAATGAGCAGTTCTTC
TRBV28,few,.,TRBJ1-5,CASSFYLGNQPQHF,TGTGCCAGCAGTTTTTATCTAGGCAATCAGCCCCAGCATTTT
TRBV7-2,many,.,TRBJ2-1,CASSGGGYNEQFF,TGTGCCAGCAGCGGAGGCGGATACAATGAGCAGTTCTTC
TRBV7-9,many,.,TRBJ2-7,CASSLAGGVDEQYF,TGTGCCAGCAGCTTAGCAGGGGGAGTGGACGAGCAGTACTTC
TRBV7-2,many,.,TRBJ2-1,CAVQGSFGHGEQFF,TGTGCCGTACAAGGGAGTTTCGGTCACGGTGAGCAGTTCTTC
TRBV7-9,once,.,TRBJ2-1,CASSFRGGAPYNEQFF,TGTGCCAGCAGCTTCAGGGGGGGGGCGCCCTACAATGAGCAGTTCTTC
TRBV14,few,TRBD2,TRBJ2-1,CASSRNPGLLYNEQFF,TGTGCCAGCAGCCGGAACCCGGGACTACTTTACAATGAGCAGTTCTTC
TRBV5-6,few,.,TRBJ1-1,CASTWRTEAFF,TGTGCCAGCACGTGGAGAACTGAAGCTTTCTTT
TRBV10-3,.,.,TRBJ2-7,CAISGTGASRNNEQYF,TGTGCCATCTCTGGGACTGGTGCCTCCCGAAACAATGAGCAGTACTTC
TRBV7-6,many,TRBD2,TRBJ2-3,CASSPTSGHTDTQYF,TGTGCCAGCAGCCCCACTAGCGGCCACACAGATACGCAGTATTTT
TRBV5-1,few,TRBD2,TRBJ2-4,CASRGGQGLAGVAYF,TGCGCCAGCAGGGGGGGGCAAGGACTAGCGGGAGTCGCGTACTTC
TRBV19,.,TRBD1,TRBJ2-1,CASSISQGAGAYNEQFF,TGTGCCAGTAGTATATCACAGGGGGCGGGCGCCTACAATGAGCAGTTCTTC
TRBV6-1,few,.,TRBJ2-3,CASMLRGSTDTQYF,TGTGCCAGCATGCTCCGCGGGAGCACAGATACGCAGTATTTT